The source of this T cell receptor beta chain is a study of T cells in Graves' hyperthyroidism and ophthalmopathy (dated by TCRdb to the late 2010s). Concerning the study at large: Peripheral blood samples were taken at initial diagnosis, before any treatment was given. An independent validation cohort of around 19 hyperthyroidism patients and about 16 patients who later progressed to ophthalmopathy tested prospective prediction of ophthalmopathy. For training and testing, the 100 or so patients in the discovery cohort were randomly divided in a 7:3 ratio. After blood sampling, hyperthyroidism patients were treated with methimazole at a starting dose of 30 mg daily, and ophthalmopathy patients were treated with high-dose intravenous methylprednisolone. TCR Vbeta CDR3 sequencing of some 140 peripheral blood samples (about 45 ophthalmopathy, about 75 hyperthyroidism and about 17 progressor patients) is reported in the paper. In addition, the study compared T-cell repertoires in thyroid tissue and in blood from a handful of Graves' hyperthyroidism patients. A discovery cohort of about a hundred patients, fewer than 50 with Graves' ophthalmopathy and approximately 55 with stable Graves' hyperthyroidism, was used to find distinguishing TCR V-J signatures. Broader findings and caveats from the paper: During validation, the model predicted progression to ophthalmopathy a median of around 6 months ahead of onset, with around 71% sensitivity and around 72% specificity. Blood samples also contained most of the expanded thyroid clonotypes (frequency above 0.001), which suggests that blood repertoires may reflect thyroid immune responses. A 13 V-J signature model separated ophthalmopathy from stable hyperthyroidism, with approximately 87% sensitivity and approximately 81% specificity in cross-validation and 80%/75% in testing. No statistical method was used to fix the sample size in advance, and group allocation was not hidden from the investigators.

V is pared back by 0 bases and J by 3 bases, with 9 bases lying between the germline termini. Spanning cysteine to phenylalanine, the CDR3 consists of 14 amino acids. This entry keeps only the CDR3 DNA: 42 bases, framed from base 1. CDR1 and CDR2 are read off the germline V gene as SGDLS and YYNGEE. This clonotype was seen repeatedly, ten times or more. It lacks a known antigen. No base quality information exists; no much larger clone differs at one position. Hyperthyroidism patients were newly diagnosed, with disease duration under 2 months, and aged 18 to 65 years. Exclusion was applied to patients with uncontrolled infections, other autoimmune diseases, pregnancy or lactation. Diagnoses relied on clinical symptoms, serum thyroxine and TRAb, thyroid ultrasound and orbital computed tomography. Blood from progressor patients was drawn when they were first diagnosed with hyperthyroidism, before any ophthalmopathy symptoms appeared. Ficoll-Paque density gradient centrifugation was used to isolate PBMCs from approximately 11 ml of fresh peripheral blood. Progressor patients were defined as those initially diagnosed with Graves' hyperthyroidism in whom ophthalmopathy developed during follow-up. Total RNA was extracted using Trizol reagent, and RNA quality was assessed on an Agilent 2100 Bioanalyzer.

TCR beta CDR3 regions were amplified from RNA transcripts. The first round of RT-PCR for the TCR CDR3 was performed with the HTBI primer set and the Qiagen OneStep RT-PCR kit. A second multiplex PCR round built the libraries, followed by size selection and purification. Libraries were sequenced paired-end with 100 bp reads on an Illumina HiSeq2000. Per the source publication's procedure: Raw data were processed with SOAPnuke, discarding reads with adapters, uncalled bases, mean Phred below 15, or no exact constant-primer or identifier match. COPE v1.2.5 was used to merge high-quality paired reads, and clonotypes were defined as unique nucleotide sequences. MiTCR v1.1 was used to align the clonotypes against IMGT TRBV, TRBD and TRBJ reference segments. Analysis was restricted to V-J combinations with a frequency above 0.0001, which covered about 99% of repertoires. The TCS score was defined as F50 (clonal expansion) divided by E x V (chaos), with BLOSUM62-based TCRdist calculated between CDR3 peptides within each V-J. Welch's t-statistics and random forest reduced 514 V-J features to fewer than 15, which were used in a naive Bayes classifier (R e1071). TCRdb cleaned the public reads at Q25 with fastp, built clones with MiXCR and kept in-frame beta chains. CDR3 protein sequences are deduplicated, and each keeps its most common genes and DNA. The V and J calls here are based on TCRdb, not the publication. For this sample there are fewer than 650,000 distinct CDR3 sequences; about 15% appear just once. The ten largest account for roughly 5.5% of the sample.

The receptor's source is a woman aged 30 to 39 with Graves' hyperthyroidism that later progressed to Graves' ophthalmopathy. The rearranged chain carries TRBV9 and TRBJ1-2, with an unclear D gene assignment. Sequencing was carried out using blood. The encoded CDR3 is CASSVESSHYGYTF. The DNA sequence is given as TGTGCCAGCAGCGTAGAGAGTAGCCACTATGGCTACACCTTC.